This TCR beta chain originates from a study of OX40 agonist ivuxolimab in advanced cancers. Study findings and constraints: Expanded peripheral T cells had an undetermined antigen specificity. At 0.1 to 3.0 mg/kg and by week 6, CD4+ and CD8+ T cells in the blood had expanded clonally.

As concerns this clone: The target antigen is unknown.

From germline, CDR1 is WNHNN and CDR2 SYGVQD (reference sequence). V was cut by 5 bases and J by 4 bases, with 17 bases left in between. CDR3 size: 15 residues. The table came from immunoSEQ multiplex PCR; TCRdb's copy has only in-frame clones and leaves some out. The sample includes some 98,000 clones, more than 75% of them seen just once. This TCR derives from an adult with an advanced solid tumor such as melanoma, head and neck, liver or kidney cancer. The genes are TRBV10-1 and TRBJ1-1; D unresolved. The input for sequencing was CD4+ or CD8+ T cells sorted from blood, taken in a trial of the OX40 agonist ivuxolimab. CDR3 region: CASSKFGPSGTEAFF. The CDR3 nucleotides are TGCGCCAGCAGTAAATTTGGACCCTCGGGCACTGAAGCTTTCTTT.